The T cell receptor beta chain described here comes from a study of blood T cell repertoires in COVID-19. The method was immunoSEQ multiplex PCR; TCRdb's version includes in-frame clones alone and lacks a portion of them. The table records roughly 55,000 clones, around 78% of them present only once. The ends lost 7 bases at V and 6 bases at J; junction bases unmatched: 8. The germline V gene encodes CDR1 ENHRY and CDR2 SYGVKD. The length of the CDR3 is 14 residues. The source material was peripheral blood. The receptor comes from a human donor with active or convalescent COVID-19. The donor label of this sample is uncertain. The chain recombines TRBV10-3 with TRBJ2-3; 9 nucleotides agree with TRBD1. The chain's CDR3 is CAITPGQGSDTQYF. CDR3 bases: TGTGCCATCACGCCGGGACAGGGTTCTGATACGCAGTATTTT.